Following are 11 T cell receptor beta chains from one sample sequenced in a study of cytomegalovirus exposure and HLA in healthy donors. Primers for the PCR totalled 60 Vbeta and 13 Jbeta. TCRdb's copy holds only in-frame clones and misses some; the assay was immunoSEQ multiplex PCR. The table lists approximately 210,000 clones, roughly four fifths of them singletons, with around 2% in the top ten. Sequencing was performed on PBMCs. Receptors were obtained from a man aged 18 to 29 in good health and CMV-seronegative.

This clone was seen a single time. The rearrangement links TRBV11-2 to TRBJ1-1, with D possibly TRBD1 on 5 matching bases. V gave up 1 base and J gave up 1 base, with 10 bases separating them. Germline assignment: CDR1 SGHAT and CDR2 FQNNGV. This CDR3 is 15 amino acids long. CDR3: CASSLGWGENTEAFF. The DNA for the CDR3 is TGTGCCAGCAGCTTAGGATGGGGGGAGAACACTGAAGCTTTCTTT.

V gene TRBV9 combines with J gene TRBJ1-1; D ambiguous. Germline V gene lookup returns CDR1 SGDLS and CDR2 YYNGEE. V gave up 5 bases and J gave up 0 bases, with 8 bases separating them. CDR3 length: 13 residues. CDR3 residues: CASSPNLNTEAFF. The CDR3 DNA follows: TGTGCCAGCAGTCCTAACCTGAACACTGAAGCTTTCTTT.

V is TRBV27 and J is TRBJ2-7; TRBD1 might be the D (5 bases). CDR3 length equals 13 residues. The germline CDR1 and CDR2 sequences are MNHEY and SMNVEV (reference sequence). V was clipped by 4 bases and J by 3 bases, with 10 bases between them. CDR3 in amino acids: CASSWVGDYEQYF. The CDR3 DNA sequence: TGTGCCAGCAGTTGGGTAGGGGACTACGAGCAGTACTTC.

CDR3 region: CASSLGTASYEQYF. The CDR3 coding sequence is TGTGCCAGCAGTTTAGGGACAGCCTCCTACGAGCAGTACTTC. This rearrangement joins TRBV27 to TRBJ2-7; 7 nucleotides match TRBD1. CDR1 MNHEY and CDR2 SMNVEV come from the germline V gene (reference sequence). The CDR3 is 14 residues long. V lost 2 bases and J lost 0; bases outside the gene matches: 1.

This clone came up a few times. The chain combines TRBV6-8 with TRBJ1-5, with TRBD1 matching 7 bases. Germline V CDR1 and CDR2: MNHGY, SAAAGT. The length of the CDR3 is 14 residues. Germline trimming cut 2 bases from V and 3 bases from J; bases unmatched to any gene: 1. CDR3 DNA sequence: TGTGCCAGCAGTTACGGACAGGTCAATCAGCCCCAGCATTTT. Translating gives CASSYGQVNQPQHF.

The genes are TRBV2 and TRBJ1-1; no firm D call. CDR3 length: 15 residues. V lost 6 bases and J lost 7, with 21 bases in between. Germline-derived CDR1 and CDR2 are SNHLY and FYNNEI. As DNA, the CDR3 is TGTGCCAGCAGCCGAGCTTGGCAGGAAATCAGTGAAGCTTTCTTT. Its translation: CASSRAWQEISEAFF.

CDR3 region: CATSPTALAQFF. CDR3 DNA sequence: TGTGCCACCAGCCCTACGGCACTAGCGCAGTTCTTC. The chain joins TRBV15 to TRBJ2-1, with a tentative D call TRBD2 (6 bases). CDR1 LNHNV and CDR2 YYDKDF come from the germline V gene (reference sequence). V lost 5 bases and J 12 bases, leaving 14 bases between the germline ends. The CDR3 spans 12 residues.

This chain uses TRBV2 with TRBJ1-1, with a possible D match to TRBD1 (5 bases). Germline assignment: CDR1 SNHLY and CDR2 FYNNEI. The V end was cut by 3 bases, the J end by 0 bases, with 11 bases between. The CDR3 is 15 residues long. CDR3 nucleotide sequence: TGTGCCAGCAGTGATAGTCGGGGGATGAACACTGAAGCTTTCTTT. It specifies CASSDSRGMNTEAFF.

The chain uses TRBV4-3 and TRBJ1-2; D unclear. Trimming pared 0 bases from V and 2 bases from J, leaving 10 bases between. CDR3 length: 15 amino acids. The germline V gene encodes CDR1 LGHNA and CDR2 YSLEER. The CDR3 reads CASSQESGKNYGYTF. The DNA of the CDR3 is TGCGCCAGCAGCCAAGAGTCCGGGAAGAACTATGGCTACACCTTC.

This clone has a single count. This chain's CDR3 is CASSRPLASNEQFF. The DNA for the CDR3 is TGTGCCAGCAGCCGCCCACTAGCGTCCAATGAGCAGTTCTTC. The J gene is TRBJ2-1, the V gene TRBV28, with TRBD2 matching 7 bases. The V gene end was trimmed by 6 bases and the J gene end by 6 bases; junction bases not matched to a gene: 8. The CDR3 spans 14 residues. Germline assignment: CDR1 MDHEN and CDR2 SYDVKM.

The chain uses TRBV13 and TRBJ1-6, with TRBD1 matching over 11 bases. The CDR3 has 15 amino acids. Germline CDR1 PRHDT, CDR2 FYEKMQ (reference sequence). Unmatched junction bases numbered 7, after V lost 6 bases and J lost 9 bases. The CDR3 loop reads CASRWTGGASSPLHF. Here the CDR3 DNA reads TGTGCCAGCAGATGGACAGGGGGCGCTTCTTCACCCCTCCACTTT.